Listed below are T cell receptor beta chains from one sample, sequenced in a study of blood T cell repertoires in COVID-19. This table comes from immunoSEQ multiplex PCR, and its TCRdb copy is limited to in-frame clones, with some not included. The table records 40,000 to 50,000 clones, 70% to 90% of them present only once. Sample: peripheral blood. The source of these receptors is a human donor in a cohort sampled during active COVID-19. The donor label of this sample is uncertain. The CDR3 runs from the conserved cysteine through the conserved F or W. D genes are given only for firm matches. Where a row states a size, it is once, few, many or the class of an expanded clone; other rows omit it.

>NA|TRBJ1-6|NA|TRBV7-2
CASSLDVGSSPLHF
TGTGCCAGCAGCTTAGACGTCGGGAGTTCACCCCTCCACTTT
>NA|TRBJ1-1|TRBD1|TRBV5-4
CASSLGQPQGFTEAFF
TGTGCCAGCAGCTTGGGGCAACCACAGGGGTTCACTGAAGCTTTCTTT
>once|TRBJ2-7|TRBD1|TRBV7-9
CASSGGTVLTSYEQYF
TGTGCCAGCAGCGGTGGGACAGTACTTACCTCCTACGAGCAGTACTTC
>once|TRBJ2-3|TRBD1|TRBV9
CASSVTGVADTQYF
TGTGCCAGCAGCGTGACAGGGGTGGCAGATACGCAGTATTTT
>NA|TRBJ1-6|NA|TRBV6-5
CASSYTGRDSPLHF
TGTGCCAGCAGCTATACAGGGAGAGATTCACCCCTCCACTTT
>once|TRBJ2-3|NA|TRBV6-1
CASSEGTRGTDTQYF
TGTGCCAGCAGTGAAGGGACACGAGGCACAGATACGCAGTATTTT
>NA|TRBJ2-1|NA|TRBV19
CASSIVGPVYNEQFF
TGTGCCAGTAGTATAGTTGGGCCAGTTTACAATGAGCAGTTCTTC
>NA|TRBJ1-1|NA|TRBV28
CASTRVASITEAFF
TGTGCCAGCACCAGGGTTGCGTCGATCACTGAAGCTTTCTTT
>NA|TRBJ2-7|NA|TRBV6-6
CASSSPEGIYEQYF
TGTGCCAGCAGTTCCCCAGAGGGAATCTACGAGCAGTACTTC
>NA|TRBJ2-1|TRBD2|TRBV4-2
CASSPELLAGGKRDEQFF
TGTGCCAGCAGCCCCGAGCTCTTAGCGGGTGGGAAGAGGGATGAGCAGTTCTTC
>few|TRBJ2-4|TRBD1|TRBV19
CASSRRDRDIQYF
TGTGCCAGTAGTCGCCGGGACAGGGACATTCAGTACTTC
>NA|TRBJ1-1|NA|TRBV27
CASSPRTLGTEAFF
TGTGCCAGCAGTCCCAGGACTCTGGGCACTGAAGCTTTCTTT
>NA|TRBJ1-2|NA|TRBV12-3/TRBV12-4
CASSPRLNYGYTF
TGTGCCAGCAGTCCGCGTCTAAACTATGGCTACACCTTC
>NA|TRBJ2-7|NA|TRBV7-2
CASSLAGRRGLNEQYF
TGTGCCAGCAGCTTAGCCGGCCGGCGGGGGCTCAACGAGCAGTACTTC
>NA|TRBJ1-1|NA|TRBV5-1
CASSLNQGLGEAFF
TGCGCCAGCAGCTTGAATCAGGGGCTTGGTGAAGCTTTCTTT
>NA|TRBJ2-3|TRBD1|TRBV4-1
CASSQGRQGRSDTQYF
TGCGCCAGCAGCCAAGGTCGACAGGGTAGGTCAGATACGCAGTATTTT
>NA|TRBJ2-1|NA|TRBV5-4
CASSLAGASNEQFF
TGTGCCAGCAGCTTGGCAGGTGCTTCAAATGAGCAGTTCTTC
>once|TRBJ1-5|NA|TRBV10-3
CAISDGGISNQPQHF
TGTGCCATCAGTGACGGGGGAATTAGCAATCAGCCCCAGCATTTT
>NA|TRBJ2-1|TRBD1|TRBV28
CASSSPGQGARNEQFF
TGTGCCAGCAGTTCCCCGGGACAGGGGGCGAGAAATGAGCAGTTCTTC
>NA|TRBJ2-7|NA|TRBV18
CASSPTGPEEQYF
TGTGCCAGCTCACCGACAGGACCTGAAGAGCAGTACTTC
>NA|TRBJ1-3|NA|TRBV12-3/TRBV12-4
CASRGGAGNTIYF
TGTGCCAGCCGGGGGGGGGCTGGAAACACCATATATTTT
>NA|TRBJ2-3|TRBD1|TRBV28
CASSLRGRVGTDTQYF
TGTGCCAGCAGTTTGAGGGGGCGCGTTGGCACAGATACGCAGTATTTT
>once|TRBJ2-7|TRBD1|TRBV10-3
CATAGQGVYEQYF
TGTGCCACCGCCGGGCAGGGGGTCTACGAGCAGTACTTC
>NA|TRBJ1-5|NA|TRBV12-3/TRBV12-4
CASATHTFQPQHF
TGTGCCAGCGCAACCCACACATTCCAGCCCCAGCATTTT
>NA|TRBJ2-1|TRBD2|TRBV10-3
CAISVGGGGSNEQFF
TGTGCCATCAGTGTAGGCGGGGGGGGCTCCAATGAGCAGTTCTTC
>NA|TRBJ1-2|TRBD1|TRBV5-5
CASSLTNQGQGLYGYTF
TGTGCCAGCAGCTTAACAAACCAAGGACAGGGGCTCTATGGCTACACCTTC
>NA|TRBJ2-1|NA|TRBV7-2
CASSFSAGFGFNEQFF
TGTGCCAGCAGCTTTTCTGCGGGGTTCGGTTTTAATGAGCAGTTCTTC
>NA|TRBJ1-5|NA|TRBV7-8
CASSYRWGEPSNQPQHF
TGTGCCAGCAGTTACAGGTGGGGGGAACCTAGCAATCAGCCCCAGCATTTT
>NA|TRBJ2-3|NA|TRBV5-6
CASSPWVGPLADTQYF
TGTGCCAGCAGCCCGTGGGTGGGCCCCCTCGCAGATACGCAGTATTTT
>NA|TRBJ1-6|TRBD1|TRBV6-4
CASSQGVNSPLHF
TGTGCCAGCTCTCAGGGGGTTAATTCACCCCTCCACTTT
>NA|TRBJ1-1|TRBD1|TRBV7-9
CASTGQGKNTEAFF
TGTGCCAGCACGGGACAGGGGAAGAACACTGAAGCTTTCTTT
>NA|TRBJ2-5|TRBD2|TRBV10-3
CAISESSGGTRETQYF
TGTGCCATCAGTGAGTCTAGCGGGGGGACGAGGGAGACCCAGTACTTC
>NA|TRBJ2-3|NA|TRBV6-5
CASRRTVSTDTQYF
TGTGCCAGCAGAAGGACAGTTAGCACAGATACGCAGTATTTT
>NA|TRBJ2-5|NA|TRBV28
CASSPGLQETQYF
TGTGCCAGCAGTCCCGGACTGCAAGAGACCCAGTACTTC
>once|TRBJ1-2|NA|TRBV3-1/TRBV3-2
CASSGRQESYGYTF
TGTGCCAGCAGTGGGAGACAGGAAAGCTATGGCTACACCTTC
>NA|TRBJ1-1|NA|TRBV27
CASSRKDYLVDTEAFF
TGTGCCAGCAGTAGAAAGGACTATTTGGTTGACACTGAAGCTTTCTTT
>once|TRBJ1-1|NA|TRBV6-6
CASRPDLRGLRAFF
TGTGCCAGCAGGCCCGACCTTAGGGGACTCAGGGCTTTCTTT
>NA|TRBJ1-5|NA|TRBV6-6
CASGAVVGQPQHF
TGTGCCAGTGGGGCGGTGGTTGGTCAGCCCCAGCATTTT
>once|TRBJ2-5|NA|TRBV20-1
CSASKGAAILFQETQYF
TGCAGTGCTAGTAAGGGAGCGGCGATCCTATTCCAAGAGACCCAGTACTTC
>few|TRBJ2-2|NA|TRBV14
CASSQVSGFIGELFF
TGTGCCAGCAGCCAAGTATCAGGGTTCATCGGGGAGCTGTTTTTT
>NA|TRBJ2-1|TRBD2|TRBV7-9
CASSPGLAGGRDEQFF
TGTGCCAGCAGCCCGGGACTAGCGGGGGGGCGGGATGAGCAGTTCTTC
>NA|TRBJ1-3|TRBD1|TRBV7-2
CASSLATGGSGNTIYF
TGTGCCAGCAGCTTAGCCACAGGGGGCTCTGGAAACACCATATATTTT
>NA|TRBJ2-1|TRBD2|TRBV7-6
CASSLEGGGSYNEQFF
TGTGCCAGCAGCTTAGAGGGCGGGGGTTCCTACAATGAGCAGTTCTTC
>once|TRBJ1-6|TRBD1|TRBV9
CASSPRGQSGSPLHF
TGTGCCAGCAGCCCCCGGGGACAGTCTGGTTCACCCCTCCACTTT
>NA|TRBJ2-7|TRBD1|TRBV3-1/TRBV3-2
CASSQQGASYEQYF
TGTGCCAGCAGCCAGCAGGGGGCGAGCTACGAGCAGTACTTC
>once|TRBJ1-4|NA|TRBV6-4
CASSPAGEKLFF
TGTGCCAGCAGTCCCGCCGGTGAAAAACTGTTTTTT
>NA|TRBJ2-1|NA|TRBV7-8
CASSLVAAYNEQFF
TGTGCCAGCAGCTTAGTGGCAGCGTACAATGAGCAGTTCTTC
>NA|TRBJ1-1|NA|TRBV7-2
CASSSPTGTEAFF
TGTGCCAGCAGTTCCCCTACAGGGACTGAAGCTTTCTTT
>few|TRBJ1-2|NA|TRBV7-2
CASSLPTANYGYTF
TGTGCCAGCAGCTTACCAACAGCTAACTATGGCTACACCTTC
>once|TRBJ2-3|NA|TRBV30
CAWREGYPTDTQYF
TGTGCCTGGAGGGAGGGCTATCCGACAGATACGCAGTATTTT